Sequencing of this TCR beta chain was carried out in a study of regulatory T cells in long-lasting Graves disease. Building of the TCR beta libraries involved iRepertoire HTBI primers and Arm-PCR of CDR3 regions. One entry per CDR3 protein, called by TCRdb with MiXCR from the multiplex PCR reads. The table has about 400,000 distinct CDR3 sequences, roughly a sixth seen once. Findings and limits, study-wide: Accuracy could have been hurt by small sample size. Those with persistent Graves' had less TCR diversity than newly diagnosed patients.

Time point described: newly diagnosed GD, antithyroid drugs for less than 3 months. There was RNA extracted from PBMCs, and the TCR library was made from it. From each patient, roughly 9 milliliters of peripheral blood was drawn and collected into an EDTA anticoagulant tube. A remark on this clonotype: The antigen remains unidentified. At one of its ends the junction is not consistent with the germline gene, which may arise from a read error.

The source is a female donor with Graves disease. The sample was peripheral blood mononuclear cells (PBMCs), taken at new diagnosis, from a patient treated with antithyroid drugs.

The DNA for the CDR3 is TGTGCCAACAGCCAATCCGGCGGCCCCCAGAATCAGCCCCAGCATTTT. Its protein product is CANSQSGGPQNQPQHF. This chain joins TRBV16 and TRBJ1-5; no clear D gene. The CDR3 has 16 residues. The germline V gene has CDR1 KGHSY and CDR2 FQNENV.